The sequence of this T cell receptor (beta chain) was determined in a study of cytomegalovirus exposure and HLA in healthy donors (dated by TCRdb to 2015 to 2018). With respect to the entire study: According to an earlier analysis of 587 of the donors, 150 million to 200 million T cells yielded over 100 million unique TCR beta sequences and about 300 Gb of sequence data. The number of typed donors differed by locus: about 620-640 for A, B, C, DRB1 and DQB1; some 540 for DQA1; 606 for DPA1; and roughly 450 for DPB1. Every repertoire in the discovery cohort had been generated on one and the same sequencing platform. The study aimed to test whether cataloging public T cell receptors could reveal signatures of past pathogen exposure. Donor age, sex, ethnicity and CMV serostatus were compiled together with the repertoire data. In a later analysis, previously published TCR beta repertoires from 666 donors were re-analyzed and high-resolution HLA genotyping was added so that TCR occurrence patterns could be studied. A separate validation cohort of more than 100 different subjects was used in addition to the approximately 610-subject first cohort. HLA typing included class I and class II loci at four-digit resolution. The study combined high-throughput TCR immunosequencing, statistical association of individual TCRs with disease status, and machine learning to predict cytomegalovirus infection status. The study profiled the T cell repertoires of about 720 subjects by immunosequencing and related them to cytomegalovirus serostatus. A later genetic analysis took genome-wide SNP genotypes for about 55% of the roughly 700 donors and used that subset as a discovery cohort. Roughly 300 gigabases of sequencing data and 70 million to 85 million unique TCR sequences were included in an early release covering roughly 600 HLA-typed donors. Of the roughly 410 genotyped donors, 81% were placed in the genetic ancestry cluster associated with self-reported Caucasian donors. The later analysis used no new phenotypic data to find candidate immune exposures, relying instead on TCR beta sequences and their occurrence across donors. About five DR-DQ haplotypes were handled as single units for association and clustering because linkage in the cohort was strong. An earlier analysis of 587 of the donors applied high-throughput TCR beta sequencing to assess whether each TCR beta V gene segment acted as functional or pseudogenic. Among almost 400 genotyped donors of the cohort, an average of approximately 230,000 unique TCR beta nucleotide sequences were sequenced per donor, roughly 18% of them non-productive. Paper-wide results and their limitations: Specific HLA alleles were associated with 15,000 to 20,000 TCR beta sequences at a false discovery rate of 0.05 in a later analysis. The only immune exposure information available for the cohort was CMV serostatus. Most TCR sequences were observed very rarely across donors, whereas some public TCRs were present in many individuals. Most CMV-associated TCR beta chains appeared to be HLA-restricted in a later analysis, and the HLA associations seemed to be driven largely by CMV exposure. In an earlier analysis of 587 of the donors, most TCR beta V segments appeared in productive rearrangements about 87% or about 30% of the time, broadly matching IMGT annotations. Some IMGT-functional V segments, including TRBV6-2 and TRBV6-3, could not be told apart with the 87-base-pair reads, so those segments were excluded. Because HLA typing was missing for some donors at each locus, association tests included only the typed subset. A total of 150 or so TCR beta chains were listed by the study as associated with cytomegalovirus. It was suggested by the authors that the approach could potentially be generalized to other disease states and immunological phenotypes. In both the original and validation cohorts, the classifier was reported to diagnose cytomegalovirus status with high specificity and sensitivity. When HLA alleles, especially DR and DQ, strongly co-occurred, attributing TCR associations to individual alleles was difficult. In this cohort, only TCR beta chains were sequenced, and detectable features were limited by the absence of alpha or paired-chain data. In a later analysis, the rate of TCR association differed among HLA loci, with DRB1 alleles having the most associated TCRs and HLA-C alleles having the fewest. Because counts were too low, around 17 rarely observed V segments, including chromosome 9 orphons, were left out of the earlier analysis of a few hundred of the donors. Compared with the approximately 670-donor mean, donors in an Asian-associated ancestry cluster had fewer N-insertions in productive TCRs, according to a later genetic analysis. Presence/absence analyses assumed roughly uniform sequencing depth across donors, an assumption that may not hold. A few of the identified cytomegalovirus-associated TCR beta chains were confirmed in vitro to be specific for cytomegalovirus antigens. In a later analysis, HLA-associated TCR beta chains were found to be more clonally expanded and to have lower generation probabilities than equally common non-associated chains. A further reported finding was that TCR beta sequences accurately predicted the HLA-A and HLA-B alleles for most subjects in the first cohort. Correlated functional status among segregating V segments might reflect linkage disequilibrium, but an unknown experimental factor could not be ruled out. A later genetic analysis associated a missense DCLRE1C variant with V-gene and J-gene trimming of TCR beta chains, and an independent cohort replicated the association. According to a later analysis, parvovirus B19, influenza, CMV and Epstein-Barr virus appeared linked to several top co-occurrence clusters. A cluster of highly shared sequence variants was judged likely to be a technical artifact of the sequencing pipeline.

In total, fewer than 750 healthy bone marrow donors made up the cohort. All cohort members were sampled while nominally healthy, although unrecorded immune exposures were likely present. The donor was CMV seropositive and belonged to the group of around 300 seropositive cohort members. A peripheral blood sample was provided by each donor, and peripheral blood mononuclear cells were used for TCR beta sequencing. The Qiagen DNeasy Blood Extraction Kit was used to extract genomic DNA from the blood cell samples. Libraries came from the immunoSEQ multiplex PCR assay. A mixture of 60 forward primers for TCR Vbeta segments and 13 reverse primers for TCR Jbeta segments was used in the multiplex PCR. Amplification of the CDR3 region of rearranged TCR beta genes was performed with a multiplex PCR assay on genomic DNA. On the Illumina HiSeq System, the amplified TCR beta libraries were sequenced as 87-base-pair reads. Per the original workflow: In a later analysis, tens of millions of unique TCR beta chains were counted across the approximately 640 repertoires, and around 11 million of these chains were shared by at least two donors. Raw reads were error-corrected and collapsed into unique sequences by a nearest-neighbor algorithm in which closely related sequences were merged to remove PCR and sequencing errors. CDR3 sequences were aligned to IMGT reference sequences to assign V, D and J gene segments. For a sequence to be retained, a match of at least six nucleotides to both a V gene segment and a J gene segment was required. Rearrangements were called productive when the CDR3 lacked stop codons and stayed in frame with V and J; all others were non-productive. Following IMGT convention, CDR3 was defined as the stretch from the second conserved V-encoded cysteine to the conserved J-encoded phenylalanine. The earlier analysis of more than 450 of the donors excluded sequences that lacked an unambiguous match to a single V gene segment. An earlier analysis of under 750 of the donors called V segments functional above 56.7% productive rearrangements and segregating when the between-donor standard deviation exceeded 5%. A statistical classification framework was developed to diagnose cytomegalovirus status using the catalog of TCR beta chain sequences. In a later analysis, TCR nucleotide sequences were compared against IMGT/GENE-DB human TR gene sequences so that V and J genes could be assigned. A later analysis assigned CDR3 sequences and most-parsimonious VDJ recombination scenarios with the TCRdist pipeline. In a later analysis, each TCR beta chain was defined by its CDR3 amino acid sequence together with its V-gene family, and reads without a unique V-gene family were excluded. To address suspected cross-contamination and a sequencing artifact, a later analysis removed around 600 highly shared, low-generation-probability nucleotide sequences. In a later analysis, a clonal expansion index was calculated for each public chain from normalized within-repertoire ranks of inferred template counts. A later analysis computed generation probabilities with a VDJ recombination model fitted to out-of-frame rearrangements, and checked the results against IGoR. A later analysis scored TCR-TCR, TCR-HLA and TCR-CMV co-occurrence with hypergeometric tests, applying a repertoire-size bias correction to TCR pairs. To estimate false discovery rates, a later analysis permuted the HLA or CMV assignments 20 times. In a later analysis, co-occurring TCRs were grouped using DBSCAN, with TCRdist sequence similarity added in when clustering inside HLA-allele-positive subsets. Repertoires with fewer than 30,000 or more than 120,000 public chains, plus five repertoires with anomalous nucleotide sharing, were excluded from co-occurrence clustering. Sourced from immuneACCESS, this table was stored by TCRdb with only in-frame sequences that have V and J called. A share of the clones is absent; for the studies checked, an unresolved V gene accounts for under half, and the remainder has no known explanation. V and J calls plus clone size are reproduced from that table; the DNA served to infer D and trimming. The sample records about 190,000 clones, 81% of which are singletons. The ten top clones hold 3.4% of the sample.

With respect to this clone: Its recognized antigen is unknown. Within one base of it there is no much larger clone, and no base qualities were kept.

The CDR3, from cysteine to phenylalanine, totals 12 residues. Just the 36-base CDR3 DNA is kept, in frame starting at base 1. Trimming removed 3 bases from V and 8 bases from J, leaving 8 bases between the germline ends. From a lookup of the germline V gene, CDR1 and CDR2 are SNHLY and FYNNEI. The sample taken for sequencing was PBMCs. The chain employs TRBV2 and TRBJ2-1; tentative D gene TRBD1, with 5 bases matching. This clonotype was sampled from a man aged 35 to 55 in good health and CMV-seropositive. CDR3 protein: CASSDRVYEQFF. The DNA is as follows: TGTGCCAGCAGTGACAGGGTATATGAGCAGTTCTTC.